A selection of T cell receptor beta chains follows, all from one sample in a study of graft-versus-host responses after intestinal transplantation. No antigens are known for them. Method: immunoSEQ multiplex PCR; TCRdb's copy keeps in-frame clones and lacks some. This sample has approximately 92,000 clones, with about 93% found just once. The material was unstimulated CD8+ T cells sorted from spleen or lymph node cells, obtained before intestinal transplant. These receptors all come from a human donor who received an intestinal transplant. CDR3s include the opening cysteine and the closing phenylalanine or tryptophan. The order of the fields is J gene, D gene, V gene, CDR3 length, clone size, CDR3 DNA, CDR3 protein. A D gene is named only where the DNA matches it firmly. Size is stated for part of the rows, as once, few or many counts, or as a class when the clone is expanded.

>TRBJ1-5|TRBD1|TRBV28|19|-
TGTGCTTTAGGTCCACCCCCGGGACAGATTCTTTATAGCAATCAGCCCCAGCATTTT
CALGPPPGQILYSNQPQHF
>TRBJ2-5|TRBD2|TRBV27|16|-
TGTGCCAGCAGTCGACAGACTAGCGGGGGGGGAGAGACCCAGTACTTC
CASSRQTSGGGETQYF
>TRBJ2-3|TRBD1|TRBV7-9|15|few
TGTGCCAGCAGCGCCTGGGACAGTCAAACAGATACGCAGTATTTT
CASSAWDSQTDTQYF
>TRBJ2-5|TRBD1|TRBV28|15|-
TGTGCCAGCAGTTTCTATAGACAGGGCACAGAGACCCAGTACTTC
CASSFYRQGTETQYF
>TRBJ2-3|-|TRBV4-2|15|-
TGTGCCAGCAGCCAAGATCTTAGCAGCACAGATACGCAGTATTTT
CASSQDLSSTDTQYF
>TRBJ2-7|-|TRBV5-4|13|-
TGTGCCAGCAGCAGGGAAAGCCCGAGCGAGCAGTACTTC
CASSRESPSEQYF
>TRBJ1-1|-|TRBV9|15|-
TGTGCCAGCAGCGTAGGCCGAGGGAGGAACACTGAAGCTTTCTTT
CASSVGRGRNTEAFF
>TRBJ2-3|-|TRBV15|15|few
TGTGCCACCAGCAGAGATGGGGGGGCCACAGATACGCAGTATTTT
CATSRDGGATDTQYF
>TRBJ1-1|-|TRBV29-1|13|-
TGCAGCGTTCGTCGAATCAGAGGTACTGAAGCTTTCTTT
CSVRRIRGTEAFF
>TRBJ2-3|TRBD2|TRBV5-1|16|-
TGCGCCAGCAGCTCGGGGTCTAGCGGACCGTCAGATACGCAGTATTTT
CASSSGSSGPSDTQYF
>TRBJ1-5|-|TRBV28|18|few
TGTGCCAGCAGTTTGGAGGGAATTCGGGGGGCGGTCGATCAGCCCCAGCATTTT
CASSLEGIRGAVDQPQHF
>TRBJ1-6|-|TRBV5-1|17|-
TGCGCCAGCAGCTTGGATAGTAGCAGCTCCTATAATTCACCCCTCCACTTT
CASSLDSSSSYNSPLHF
>TRBJ2-1|-|TRBV19|16|-
TGTGCCAGTAGTATAGTTGGACTCGAGCCTTTTCGTGAGCAGTTCTTC
CASSIVGLEPFREQFF
>TRBJ1-2|-|TRBV6-5|15|once
TGTGCCAGCAGTATGGACAGCGGTTCAAATTATGGCTACACCTTC
CASSMDSGSNYGYTF
>TRBJ2-7|-|TRBV27|11|-
TGTGCCAGCAGAAACGGGTGGGAGCAGTACTTC
CASRNGWEQYF
>TRBJ2-1|TRBD2|TRBV10-2|15|-
TGCGCCAGCAGTTGGACTAGCGGGGGCTACAATGAGCAGTTCTTC
CASSWTSGGYNEQFF
>TRBJ2-7|-|TRBV28|14|-
TGTGCCAGCAGTAATATAGCGGATATCTACGAGCAGTACTTC
CASSNIADIYEQYF
>TRBJ2-7|-|TRBV27|12|-
TGTGCCAGCAGTCCGGGGGCCTACGAGCAGTACTTC
CASSPGAYEQYF
>TRBJ1-1|-|TRBV11-2|13|-
TGTGCCAGCAGCTTTGGTCAGAACACTGAAGCTTTCTTT
CASSFGQNTEAFF
>TRBJ1-1|-|TRBV20-1|11|-
TGCAGTGCGGAGACAGAAGTTGAAGCTTTCTTT
CSAETEVEAFF
>TRBJ2-7|TRBD1|TRBV5-4|14|-
TGTGCCAGCAGCTCCTGGACAGGGCCCTACGAGCAGTACTTC
CASSSWTGPYEQYF
>TRBJ1-2|TRBD1|TRBV2|17|-
TGTGCCAGCAGTGTCCTATTCTATTTGGACAGGGGATATGGCTACACCTTC
CASSVLFYLDRGYGYTF
>TRBJ2-5|TRBD2|TRBV11-2|14|-
TGTGCCAGCAGCTCTAGCGGGGGAACGGAGACCCAGTACTTC
CASSSSGGTETQYF
>TRBJ2-5|-|TRBV4-1|16|-
TGCGCCAGCAGCCAATCCGGGACAATTAACCAAGAGACCCAGTACTTC
CASSQSGTINQETQYF